One and the same sample provided the 20 T cell receptor beta chains below, sequenced in a study of blood T cell repertoires in COVID-19. The method was immunoSEQ multiplex PCR; TCRdb's version includes in-frame clones alone and lacks a portion of them. The table includes 350,000 or so clones, approximately 84% detected once. The sequencing sample was made of PBMCs or T cells enriched from blood (not recorded which). The receptor source for this set is a woman aged 25-40 years who had recovered from COVID-19.

This chain links TRBV6-1 with TRBJ2-6; 8 nucleotides agree with TRBD1. CDR1 is MNHNS, CDR2 SASEGT, per germline. With V trimmed by 2 bases and J by 2 bases, 5 bases remained unmatched. CDR3 length: 17 amino acids. The CDR3 DNA reads TGTGCCAGCAGTGAATATAGGACAGGGACTGGGGCCAACGTCCTGACTTTC. Amino acids: CASSEYRTGTGANVLTF.

V usage is TRBV28 and J usage is TRBJ2-5, with 10 positions matching TRBD2. Looked up from germline, CDR1 is MDHEN and CDR2 is SYDVKM. Trimming cost V 4 bases and J 1 base; bases outside gene matches: 3. The CDR3 loop spans 15 amino acids. The CDR3 DNA reads TGTGCCAGCAGTTCTAGCGGGGGCCTCCAAGAGACCCAGTACTTC. It yields the protein CASSSSGGLQETQYF.

The chain has TRBV7-8 and TRBJ2-7; 7 positions agree with TRBD2. V lost 3 bases, J lost 3 bases, and 5 bases stayed unmatched. The CDR3 is 14 amino acids. Germline-derived CDR1 and CDR2 are SGHVS and FQNEAQ. The CDR3 protein is CASSFDGGIYEQYF. As DNA, the CDR3 is TGTGCCAGCAGCTTTGACGGGGGGATCTACGAGCAGTACTTC.

The chain is built from TRBV7-9 and TRBJ2-1; perhaps TRBD1 as D (6 bases). The CDR3 covers 15 residues. V was cut by 2 bases and J by 5 bases, with 13 bases left in between. Germline V gene data show CDR1 as SEHNR and CDR2 as FQNEAQ (reference sequence). The CDR3 here is CASSLNLGGHNEQFF. The CDR3, as DNA: TGTGCCAGCAGCTTAAATCTTGGGGGCCACAATGAGCAGTTCTTC.

The chain couples TRBV5-1 to TRBJ2-5; 7 nucleotides agree with TRBD1. The CDR3 consists of 14 residues. V was clipped by 3 bases and J by 4 bases; unmatched bases: 6. Germline V lookup: CDR1 SGHRS, CDR2 YFSETQ. The CDR3 reads CASSSGQYLETQYF. The CDR3 region has the DNA TGCGCCAGCAGCTCGGGACAGTACTTAGAGACCCAGTACTTC.

This chain joins TRBV9 and TRBJ1-2; 7 bases are shared with TRBD1. This CDR3 has 11 residues. Trimming at V came to 4 bases and at J to 8 bases, leaving 2 bases not matched to a gene. The germline gives CDR1 SGDLS, CDR2 YYNGEE. CDR3 sequence reads: CASSNRGGYTF. CDR3 bases: TGTGCCAGCAGCAACAGGGGAGGCTACACCTTC.

The gene calls are TRBV6-1 and TRBJ2-7, with D possibly TRBD2 on 5 matching bases. Germline V gives CDR1 MNHNS, CDR2 SASEGT. V was cut by 1 base and J by 2 bases, with 12 bases left in between. This CDR3 has 15 amino acids. The CDR3 protein is CASSEEAGTPYEQYF. The CDR3 DNA reads as TGTGCCAGCAGTGAAGAGGCGGGTACGCCCTACGAGCAGTACTTC.

DNA for the CDR3: TGTGCCAGTAGTATGATACTAGCGGGGAGGGATACGCAGTATTTT. Translation: CASSMILAGRDTQYF. This chain links TRBV19 with TRBJ2-3; TRBD2 aligns across 10 bases. Losses at the gene ends were 3 bases for V and 6 bases for J; bases not matched to a gene: 6. Germline V gene lookup returns CDR1 LNHDA and CDR2 SQIVND (reference sequence). There are 15 residues in the CDR3.

J is TRBJ1-2 and V is TRBV30, with unresolved D. The V gene's germline CDR1 is GTSNPN and CDR2 SVGIG (reference sequence). CDR3 length equals 14 residues. Trimming removed 5 bases at V and 0 bases at J, with 13 bases between. The CDR3 DNA reads TGTGCCTGGTGCCCCACTAGGGCTAACTATGGCTACACCTTC. The encoded protein is CAWCPTRANYGYTF.

This clone came up a few times. The chain employs TRBV7-2 and TRBJ2-1; 10 positions match TRBD2. The CDR3 is 15 residues long. Per the germline V gene, CDR1 is SGHTA and CDR2 is FQGNSA. Trimming took 2 bases from V and 7 from J; bases not matched to a gene: 5. CDR3 coding DNA: TGTGCCAGCAGCTTAAGCGGGGGGGCCGGGAATGAGCAGTTCTTC. As protein: CASSLSGGAGNEQFF. The full variable domain, in which reference TRBV7-2 and TRBJ2-1 provide the parts outside the CDR3, is GAGVSQSPSNKVTEKGKDVELRCDPISGHTALYWYRQSLGQGLEFLIYFQGNSAPDKSGLPSDRFSAERTGGSVSTLTIQRTQQEDSAVYLCASSLSGGAGNEQFFGPGTRLTVL.

The V gene is TRBV5-4, the J gene TRBJ2-1; 13 bases match TRBD2. Germline-derived CDR1 and CDR2 are SGHNT and YYREEE (reference sequence). V shed 4 bases, J shed 10 bases, and the junction held 14 bases outside the gene matches. This CDR3 is built from 17 residues. The CDR3 loop reads CASSPGLTSGGPGEQFF. The CDR3 DNA reads TGTGCCAGCAGCCCAGGGCTGACTAGCGGGGGGCCGGGGGAGCAGTTCTTC.

The genes are TRBV19 and TRBJ2-5; 10 bases map to TRBD2. The CDR3 consists of 16 residues. J was trimmed by 0 bases and V by 3 bases; bases with no gene match: 4. Germline values: CDR1 LNHDA, CDR2 SQIVND (reference sequence). CDR3 in DNA: TGTGCCAGTAGTATGCTTAGCGGGGGGAACCAAGAGACCCAGTACTTC. This codes for CASSMLSGGNQETQYF.

This chain joins TRBV4-3 and TRBJ1-5; D remains ambiguous. The CDR3 is 15 amino acids. V gave up 0 bases and J gave up 2 bases, with 8 bases separating them. Per germline, CDR1 LGHNA and CDR2 YSLEER. The CDR3 protein is CASSQDSGGNQPQHF. The CDR3 bases are TGCGCCAGCAGCCAAGATTCGGGTGGCAATCAGCCCCAGCATTTT.

The chain couples TRBV23-1 to TRBJ2-3, with TRBD1 matching over 9 bases. TRBV23-1 is designated an ORF whose function remains uncertain. The CDR3 length is 17 residues. The V segment lost 3 bases and the J segment 2 bases; nucleotides outside the gene matches: 9. The CDR3 coding sequence is TGCGCCAGCAGTCACCTTCCCCGGGACAGGGACACAGATACGCAGTATTTT. Amino acid sequence: CASSHLPRDRDTDTQYF.

The V and J genes are TRBV6-5 and TRBJ2-1; possible D gene TRBD1, 5 bases. Germline V CDR1 and CDR2: MNHEY, SVGAGI. Trimming removed 2 bases from V and 7 bases from J, with 9 bases in between. CDR3 length: 13 amino acids. CDR3 coding DNA: TGTGCCAGCAGTTACGGGGCGCAGAATGAGCAGTTCTTC. Its translation: CASSYGAQNEQFF.

The chain is built from TRBV9 and TRBJ1-2; D may be TRBD1 (5 bases). V was cut by 0 bases and J by 4 bases, with 13 bases left in between. CDR1 is SGDLS, CDR2 YYNGEE, per germline. The CDR3 loop spans 15 amino acids. The CDR3 DNA sequence: TGTGCCAGCAGCGTAGGTCCAGGGTTGGCCTATGGCTACACCTTC. Translated: CASSVGPGLAYGYTF.

The rearrangement uses TRBV6-1 and TRBJ1-6, with D perhaps matching TRBD1 (6 bases). The CDR3 extends over 15 amino acids. Trimming left V 3 bases short and J 3 bases short, with 9 bases between. Germline V gene sequence: CDR1 MNHNS, CDR2 SASEGT. The CDR3 DNA sequence: TGTGCCAGCAGTGAGGGACACAGCTATAATTCACCCCTCCACTTT. It is translated as CASSEGHSYNSPLHF.

The V and J genes are TRBV6-5 and TRBJ2-7; TRBD1 aligns across 8 bases. The V segment lost 0 bases and the J segment 6 bases; nucleotides outside the gene matches: 1. This CDR3 contains 13 residues. Germline-derived CDR1 and CDR2 are MNHEY and SVGAGI. DNA for the CDR3: TGTGCCAGCAGTTACTCGACAGGGGCCGAGCAGTACTTC. Amino acids: CASSYSTGAEQYF.

The genes are TRBV25-1 and TRBJ2-1; D ambiguous. Germline V gene data show CDR1 as MGHDK and CDR2 as SYGVNS. The V end was cut by 1 base, the J end by 8 bases, with 18 bases between. The CDR3 sequence is 16 residues long. The chain's CDR3 is CASSELRRHWVDEQFF. The CDR3 region has the DNA TGTGCCAGCAGTGAATTAAGAAGACACTGGGTCGATGAGCAGTTCTTC. The whole variable domain, remainder taken from reference TRBV25-1 and TRBJ2-1, is EADIYQTPRYLVIGTGKKITLECSQTMGHDKMYWYQQDPGMELHLIHYSYGVNSTEKGDLSSESTVSRIRTEHFPLTLESARPSHTSQYLCASSELRRHWVDEQFFGPGTRLTVL.

This clone has just a few counts. The chain carries TRBV4-2 and TRBJ1-4; D call uncertain. The germline CDR1 and CDR2 sequences are LGHNA and YNFKEQ. The germline V and J ends were trimmed by 3 bases and 8 bases, with 16 bases remaining between them. The CDR3 has 15 residues. The CDR3 is CASSQRGGAGEKLFF. The CDR3, as DNA: TGTGCCAGCAGCCAGCGGGGAGGCGCGGGGGAAAAACTGTTTTTT.